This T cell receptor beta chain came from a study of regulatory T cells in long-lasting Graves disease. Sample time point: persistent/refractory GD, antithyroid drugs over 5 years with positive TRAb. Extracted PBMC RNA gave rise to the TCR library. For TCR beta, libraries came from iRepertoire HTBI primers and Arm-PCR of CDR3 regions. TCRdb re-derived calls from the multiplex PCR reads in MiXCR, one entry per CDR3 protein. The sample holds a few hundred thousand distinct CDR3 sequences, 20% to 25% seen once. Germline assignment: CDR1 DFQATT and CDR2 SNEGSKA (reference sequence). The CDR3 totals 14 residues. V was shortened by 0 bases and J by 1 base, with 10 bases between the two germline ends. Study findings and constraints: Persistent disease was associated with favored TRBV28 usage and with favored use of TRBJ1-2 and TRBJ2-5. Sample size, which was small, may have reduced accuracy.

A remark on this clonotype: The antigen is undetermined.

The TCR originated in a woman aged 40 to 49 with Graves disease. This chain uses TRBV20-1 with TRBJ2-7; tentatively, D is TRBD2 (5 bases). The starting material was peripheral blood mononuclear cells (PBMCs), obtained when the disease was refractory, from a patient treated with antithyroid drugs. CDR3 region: CSARDFGESYEQYF. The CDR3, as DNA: TGCAGTGCTAGAGATTTCGGGGAGTCCTACGAGCAGTACTTC.